The rows below give T cell receptor beta chains drawn from one sample of a study of blood T cell repertoires in COVID-19. Clones were sequenced by immunoSEQ multiplex PCR, and TCRdb holds only the in-frame ones, with some missing. The sample consists of roughly 90,000 clones, roughly 85% of them appearing once. The source material was peripheral blood. The receptors were gathered from a man at least 80 years old with acute or convalescent COVID-19. The CDR3 runs from the conserved cysteine through the conserved F or W. A D gene is named only where the DNA matches it firmly. Some rows mark clone size as missing; the rest say once, few, many or name a class of expanded clone.

clone_size d_call j_call v_call cdr3_aa cdr3_nt
. TRBD2 TRBJ2-3 TRBV2 CASSEAIRLADSTDTQYF TGTGCCAGCAGTGAAGCCATCCGACTAGCAGATAGCACAGATACGCAGTATTTT
. . TRBJ1-5 TRBV19 CASAWGTTDQPQHF TGTGCCAGTGCCTGGGGGACAACTGATCAGCCCCAGCATTTT
. . TRBJ1-4 TRBV3-1/TRBV3-2 CASSQRASNEKLFF TGTGCCAGCAGCCAGAGGGCCTCTAATGAAAAACTGTTTTTT
. . TRBJ1-2 TRBV6-2/TRBV6-3 CASSYSLGGNYGYTF TGTGCCAGCAGTTACAGTTTGGGGGGTAACTATGGCTACACCTTC
. TRBD1 TRBJ2-7 TRBV19 CASSPLGQGARLAGGYYEQYF TGTGCCAGTAGTCCACTGGGACAGGGGGCTCGATTAGCGGGAGGTTACTACGAGCAGTACTTC
. . TRBJ1-3 TRBV11-3 CASSLRSGNTIYF TGTGCCAGCAGCCTCCGGTCTGGAAACACCATATATTTT
. . TRBJ1-2 TRBV7-9 CASSIGGGNNYGYTF TGTGCCAGCAGCATAGGGGGGGGCAATAACTATGGCTACACCTTC
once . TRBJ2-3 TRBV4-2 CASSQGIPRQGTDTQYF TGTGCCAGCAGCCAAGGAATTCCGAGGCAGGGAACAGATACGCAGTATTTT
. . TRBJ1-5 TRBV19 CASSIALGDNRYSNQPQHF TGTGCCAGTAGTATAGCCCTCGGGGACAATCGGTATAGCAATCAGCCCCAGCATTTT
. . TRBJ1-5 TRBV15 CATSRDGENSNQPQHF TGTGCCACCAGCAGAGATGGGGAGAATAGCAATCAGCCCCAGCATTTT
. . TRBJ2-7 TRBV6-1 CASSEGDSYYEQYF TGTGCCAGCAGTGAAGGAGACAGTTACTACGAGCAGTACTTC
few TRBD2 TRBJ2-7 TRBV7-9 CASSLEGRLAGAYEQYF TGTGCCAGCAGCTTAGAGGGTCGCCTAGCGGGTGCCTACGAGCAGTACTTC
. TRBD2 TRBJ2-7 TRBV6-1 CAISSTGLDKYEQYF TGTGCCATCTCCTCAACGGGACTAGATAAATACGAGCAGTACTTC
. TRBD2 TRBJ2-1 TRBV28 CASMFRGLAGLNEQFF TGTGCCAGCATGTTCCGAGGACTAGCGGGTCTCAATGAGCAGTTCTTC
few . TRBJ1-3 TRBV5-6 CASSLGRTLLSGNTIYF TGTGCCAGCAGCTTGGGCCGGACACTACTCTCTGGAAACACCATATATTTT
. . TRBJ1-2 TRBV3-1/TRBV3-2 CASSQDAVSVAAVLRGNYGYTF TGTGCCAGCAGCCAAGACGCTGTTTCGGTGGCGGCAGTTCTCAGGGGTAACTATGGCTACACCTTC
. TRBD1 TRBJ1-2 TRBV29-1 CSVSTGGVGYTF TGCAGCGTTTCAACAGGGGGAGTTGGCTACACCTTC
once . TRBJ1-4 TRBV30 CAWSDAGKLFF TGTGCCTGGAGTGACGCAGGAAAACTGTTTTTT
. TRBD2 TRBJ2-3 TRBV14 CASSHSGNTQYF TGTGCCAGCAGCCATAGCGGGAATACGCAGTATTTT
. . TRBJ2-1 TRBV20-1 CSASSGRDEQFF TGCAGTGCTAGTAGTGGGCGCGATGAGCAGTTCTTC
. . TRBJ2-2 TRBV27 CASSPLFVGELFF TGTGCCAGCAGTCCCCTTTTTGTCGGGGAGCTGTTTTTT
. TRBD1 TRBJ2-5 TRBV10-3 CAISEGTGGVETQYF TGTGCCATCAGTGAGGGGACAGGGGGCGTAGAGACCCAGTACTTC
. . TRBJ1-2 TRBV20-1 CSAGRVGGYTF TGCAGTGCAGGCCGGGTTGGAGGCTACACCTTC
once TRBD1 TRBJ1-1 TRBV15 CATSRGTQGGTFF TGTGCCACCAGCAGAGGGACCCAGGGGGGAACTTTCTTT
. TRBD1 TRBJ1-2 TRBV27 CASSFGQGANYGYTF TGTGCCAGCAGTTTCGGACAGGGGGCGAACTATGGCTACACCTTC
. . TRBJ1-3 TRBV15 CATSKDLQGMTGNTIYF TGTGCCACCAGCAAAGACCTACAGGGTATGACTGGAAACACCATATATTTT
. TRBD1 TRBJ2-1 TRBV7-2 CASSLAGTGTYNEQFF TGTGCCAGCAGCCTAGCAGGGACAGGGACTTACAATGAGCAGTTCTTC
. . TRBJ1-1 TRBV10-3 CAISDGLNTEAFF TGTGCCATCAGTGACGGGTTGAACACTGAAGCTTTCTTT
. . TRBJ2-7 TRBV27 CASSSQGVSYEQYF TGTGCCAGCAGTTCACAGGGAGTCTCCTACGAGCAGTACTTC
. TRBD2 TRBJ2-1 TRBV7-9 CASSPYQRENEQFF TGTGCCAGCAGCCCATACCAGCGGGAGAATGAGCAGTTCTTC
. TRBD2 TRBJ2-1 TRBV7-8 CASSPGTTHNEQFF TGTGCCAGCAGCCCCGGGACTACTCACAATGAGCAGTTCTTC
. . TRBJ2-1 TRBV6-5 CASSRGFLSYNEQFF TGTGCCAGCAGCCGCGGGTTTTTGTCCTACAATGAGCAGTTCTTC
. . TRBJ2-1 TRBV11-3 CASSLSRGGPYNEQFF TGTGCCAGCAGCTTGTCCCGGGGTGGGCCCTACAATGAGCAGTTCTTC
many TRBD1 TRBJ2-7 TRBV13 CASRPGQGSYEQYF TGTGCCAGCAGGCCGGGACAGGGCTCCTACGAGCAGTACTTC
. . TRBJ1-5 TRBV5-4 CASSLMGGGQPQHF TGTGCCAGCAGCTTGATGGGGGGAGGTCAGCCCCAGCATTTT
. TRBD1 TRBJ1-1 TRBV28 CASSQVGQGINTEAFF TGTGCCAGCAGTCAGGTGGGACAGGGGATAAACACTGAAGCTTTCTTT
. . TRBJ1-1 TRBV6-4 CASARGMNTEAFF TGTGCCAGCGCTCGAGGTATGAACACTGAAGCTTTCTTT
. . TRBJ2-3 TRBV5-1 CASSSRRRRTDTQYF TGCGCCAGCAGCAGCAGGCGGAGGCGCACAGATACGCAGTATTTT
. . TRBJ2-7 TRBV11-3 CASSLSSGAKYEQYF TGTGCCAGCAGCTTAAGTTCAGGGGCGAAGTACGAGCAGTACTTC
few . TRBJ1-2 TRBV19 CASGGTSNYGYTF TGTGCCAGTGGCGGGACCAGCAACTATGGCTACACCTTC
. . TRBJ2-7 TRBV5-1 CASSPDSVSYEQYF TGCGCCAGCAGCCCCGACAGTGTGTCCTACGAGCAGTACTTC
. . TRBJ1-5 TRBV27 CASSHRGFGAGYGTVSNQPQHF .
. . TRBJ1-6 TRBV2 CASSAAQASPLHF TGTGCCAGCAGTGCGGCCCAGGCTTCACCCCTCCACTTT
. TRBD1 TRBJ2-5 TRBV14 CASSPDRGQETQYF TGTGCCAGCAGCCCCGACAGGGGACAAGAGACCCAGTACTTC
. . TRBJ1-2 TRBV7-8 CASKRSHSSTDDYGYTF TGTGCCAGCAAGCGGTCTCACAGCTCGACGGACGACTATGGCTACACCTTC
. . TRBJ2-1 TRBV24-1 CASPRGAWCAHLEQFF TGTGCCTCCCCCCGCGGGGCGTGGTGCGCACATCTTGAGCAGTTCTTC